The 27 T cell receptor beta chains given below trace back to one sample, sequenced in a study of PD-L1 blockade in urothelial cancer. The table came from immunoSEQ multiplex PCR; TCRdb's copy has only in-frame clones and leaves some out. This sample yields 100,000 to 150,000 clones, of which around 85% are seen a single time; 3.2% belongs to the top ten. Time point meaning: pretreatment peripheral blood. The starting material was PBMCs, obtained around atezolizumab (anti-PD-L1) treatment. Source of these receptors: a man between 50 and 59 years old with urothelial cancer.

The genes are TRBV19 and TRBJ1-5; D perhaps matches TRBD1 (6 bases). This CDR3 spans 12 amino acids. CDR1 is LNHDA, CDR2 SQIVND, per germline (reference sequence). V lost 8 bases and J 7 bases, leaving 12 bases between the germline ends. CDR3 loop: CASALRGQPQHF. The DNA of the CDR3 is TGTGCCAGTGCCCTCAGGGGACAGCCCCAGCATTTT. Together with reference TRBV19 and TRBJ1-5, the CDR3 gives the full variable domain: DGGITQSPKYLFRKEGQNVTLSCEQNLNHDAMYWYRQDPGQGLRLIYYSQIVNDFQKGDIAEGYSVSREKKESFPLTVTSAQKNPTAFYLCASALRGQPQHFGDGTRLSIL.

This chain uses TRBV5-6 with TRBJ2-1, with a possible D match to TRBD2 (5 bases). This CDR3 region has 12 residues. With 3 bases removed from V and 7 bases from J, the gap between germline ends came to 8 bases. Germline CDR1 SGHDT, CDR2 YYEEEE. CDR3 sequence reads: CASSWTGNEQFF. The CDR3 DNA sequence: TGTGCCAGCAGCTGGACTGGAAATGAGCAGTTCTTC.

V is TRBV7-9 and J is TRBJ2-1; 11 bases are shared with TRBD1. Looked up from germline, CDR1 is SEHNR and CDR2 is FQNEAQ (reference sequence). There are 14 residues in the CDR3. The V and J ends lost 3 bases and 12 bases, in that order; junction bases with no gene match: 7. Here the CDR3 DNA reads TGTGCCAGCAGCTTGGGGACAGGGGGTAAGGGGCAGTTCTTC. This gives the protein CASSLGTGGKGQFF.

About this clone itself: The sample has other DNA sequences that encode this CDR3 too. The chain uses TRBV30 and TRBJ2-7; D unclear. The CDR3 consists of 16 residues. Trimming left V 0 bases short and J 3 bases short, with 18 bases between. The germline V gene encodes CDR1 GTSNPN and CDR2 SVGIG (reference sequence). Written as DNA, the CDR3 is TGTGCCTGGAGTGTCCTAAGGAGAAGCAAAGGCTACGAGCAGTACTTC. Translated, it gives CAWSVLRRSKGYEQYF.

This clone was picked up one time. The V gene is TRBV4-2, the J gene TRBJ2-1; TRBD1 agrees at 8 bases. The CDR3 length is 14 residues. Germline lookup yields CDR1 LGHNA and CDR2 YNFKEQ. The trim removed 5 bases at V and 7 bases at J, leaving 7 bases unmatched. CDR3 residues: CASSTRTGPNEQFF. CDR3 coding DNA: TGTGCCAGCAGCACGCGGACAGGGCCGAATGAGCAGTTCTTC.

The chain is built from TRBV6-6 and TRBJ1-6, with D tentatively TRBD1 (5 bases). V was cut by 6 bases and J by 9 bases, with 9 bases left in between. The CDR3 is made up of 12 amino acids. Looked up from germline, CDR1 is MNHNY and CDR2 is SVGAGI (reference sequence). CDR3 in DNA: TGTGCCAGCAGCTATACAGGTTCACCCCTCCACTTT. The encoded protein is CASSYTGSPLHF.

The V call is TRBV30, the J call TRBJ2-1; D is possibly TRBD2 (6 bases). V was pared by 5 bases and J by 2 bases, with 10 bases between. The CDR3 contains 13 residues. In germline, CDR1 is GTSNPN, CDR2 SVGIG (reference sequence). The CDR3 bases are TGTGCCTGGGTGCGGGACGCCTACAATGAGCAGTTCTTC. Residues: CAWVRDAYNEQFF.

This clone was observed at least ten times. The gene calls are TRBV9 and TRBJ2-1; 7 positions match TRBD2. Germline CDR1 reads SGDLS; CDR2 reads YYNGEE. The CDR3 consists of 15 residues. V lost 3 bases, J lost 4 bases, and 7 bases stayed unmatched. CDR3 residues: CASSADSGWYNEQFF. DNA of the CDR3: TGTGCCAGCAGCGCCGATAGCGGGTGGTACAATGAGCAGTTCTTC.

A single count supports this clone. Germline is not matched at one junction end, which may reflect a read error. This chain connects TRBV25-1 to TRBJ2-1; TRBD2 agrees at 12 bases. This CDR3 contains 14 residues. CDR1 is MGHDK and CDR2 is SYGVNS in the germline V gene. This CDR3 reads CASRPSGGANGQFF. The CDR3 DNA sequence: TGTGCCAGCAGACCTAGCGGGGGGGCCAATGGGCAGTTCTTC.

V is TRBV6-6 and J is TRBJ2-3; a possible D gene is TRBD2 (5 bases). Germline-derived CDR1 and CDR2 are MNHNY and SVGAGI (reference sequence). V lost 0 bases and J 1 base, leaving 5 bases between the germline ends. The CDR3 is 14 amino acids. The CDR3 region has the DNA TGTGCCAGCAGTTACTCCGGGGGCACAGATACGCAGTATTTT. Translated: CASSYSGGTDTQYF.

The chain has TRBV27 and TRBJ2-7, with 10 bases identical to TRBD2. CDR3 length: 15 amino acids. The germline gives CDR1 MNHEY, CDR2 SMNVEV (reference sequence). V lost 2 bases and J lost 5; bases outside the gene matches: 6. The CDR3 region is CASSLTLAGAHEQYF. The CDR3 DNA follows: TGTGCCAGCAGTTTAACCCTAGCGGGAGCCCACGAGCAGTACTTC.

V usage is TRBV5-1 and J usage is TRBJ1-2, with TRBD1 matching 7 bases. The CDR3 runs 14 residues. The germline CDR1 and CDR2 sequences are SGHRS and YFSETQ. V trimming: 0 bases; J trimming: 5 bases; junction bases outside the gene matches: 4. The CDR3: CASSLGQGEYGYTF. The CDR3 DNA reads TGCGCCAGCAGCTTGGGCCAGGGGGAATATGGCTACACCTTC.

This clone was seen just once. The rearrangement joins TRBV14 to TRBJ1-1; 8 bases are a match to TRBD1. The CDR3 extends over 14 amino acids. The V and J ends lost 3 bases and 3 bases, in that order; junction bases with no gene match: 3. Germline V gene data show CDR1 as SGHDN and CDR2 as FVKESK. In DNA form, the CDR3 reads TGTGCCAGCAGCCAGACAGGGGTATACACTGAAGCTTTCTTT. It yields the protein CASSQTGVYTEAFF.

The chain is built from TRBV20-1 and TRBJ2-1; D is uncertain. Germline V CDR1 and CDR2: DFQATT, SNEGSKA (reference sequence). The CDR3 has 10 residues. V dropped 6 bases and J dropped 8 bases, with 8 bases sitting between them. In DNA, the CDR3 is TGCAGTGCCCTCTTCTATGAGCAGTTCTTC. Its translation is CSALFYEQFF.

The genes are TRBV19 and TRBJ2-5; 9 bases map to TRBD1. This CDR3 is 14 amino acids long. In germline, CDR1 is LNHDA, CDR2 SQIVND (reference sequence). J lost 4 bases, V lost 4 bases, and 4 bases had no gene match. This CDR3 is CASSTVDRGETQYF. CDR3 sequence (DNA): TGTGCCAGTAGTACTGTGGACAGGGGAGAGACCCAGTACTTC.

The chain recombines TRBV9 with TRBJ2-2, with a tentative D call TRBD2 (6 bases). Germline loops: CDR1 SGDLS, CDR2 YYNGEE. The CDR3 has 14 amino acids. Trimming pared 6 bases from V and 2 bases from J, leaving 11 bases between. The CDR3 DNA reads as TGTGCCAGCACCCCGGGACTCAACACCGGGGAGCTGTTTTTT. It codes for CASTPGLNTGELFF. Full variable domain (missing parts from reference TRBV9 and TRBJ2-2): DSGVTQTPKHLITATGQRVTLRCSPRSGDLSVYWYQQSLDQGLQFLIQYYNGEERAKGNILERFSAQQFPDLHSELNLSSLELGDSALYFCASTPGLNTGELFFGEGSRLTVL.

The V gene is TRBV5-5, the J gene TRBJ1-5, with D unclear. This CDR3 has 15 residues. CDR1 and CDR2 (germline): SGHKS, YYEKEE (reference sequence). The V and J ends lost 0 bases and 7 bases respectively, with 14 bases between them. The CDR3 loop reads CASSLASQPRQPQHF. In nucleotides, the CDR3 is TGTGCCAGCAGCTTGGCCTCCCAACCTAGGCAGCCCCAGCATTTT.

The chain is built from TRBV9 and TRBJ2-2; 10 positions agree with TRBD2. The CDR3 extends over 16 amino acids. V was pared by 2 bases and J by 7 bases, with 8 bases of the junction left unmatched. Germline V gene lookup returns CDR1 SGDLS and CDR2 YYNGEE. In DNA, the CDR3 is TGTGCCAGCAGCGTTGGGCTAGCGGGAGCGGGCGGGGAGCTGTTTTTT. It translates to CASSVGLAGAGGELFF.

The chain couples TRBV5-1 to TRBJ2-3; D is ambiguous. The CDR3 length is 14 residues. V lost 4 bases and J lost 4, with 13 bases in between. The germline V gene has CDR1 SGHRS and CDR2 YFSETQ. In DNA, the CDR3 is TGCGCCAGCAGCCAACAGCCCCCCCCAGATACGCAGTATTTT. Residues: CASSQQPPPDTQYF.

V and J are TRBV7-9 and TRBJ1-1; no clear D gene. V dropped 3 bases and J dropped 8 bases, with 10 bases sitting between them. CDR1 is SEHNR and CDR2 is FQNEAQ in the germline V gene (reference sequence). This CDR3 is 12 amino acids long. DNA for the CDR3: TGTGCCAGCAGCTTCTCTACCCGGGAAGCTTTCTTT. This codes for CASSFSTREAFF.

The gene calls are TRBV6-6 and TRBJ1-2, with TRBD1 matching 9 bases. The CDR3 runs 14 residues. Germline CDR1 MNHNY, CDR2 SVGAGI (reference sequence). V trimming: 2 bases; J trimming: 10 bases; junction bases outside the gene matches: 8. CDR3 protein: CASSYDRGLRDYTF. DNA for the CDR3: TGTGCCAGCAGTTACGACAGGGGGTTGAGGGACTACACCTTC.

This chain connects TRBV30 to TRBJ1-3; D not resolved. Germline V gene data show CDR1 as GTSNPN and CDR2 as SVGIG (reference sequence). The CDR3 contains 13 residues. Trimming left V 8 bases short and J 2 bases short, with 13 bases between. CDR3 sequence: CALTRRTGNTIYF. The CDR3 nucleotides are TGTGCCCTCACGCGGAGAACTGGAAACACCATATATTTT.

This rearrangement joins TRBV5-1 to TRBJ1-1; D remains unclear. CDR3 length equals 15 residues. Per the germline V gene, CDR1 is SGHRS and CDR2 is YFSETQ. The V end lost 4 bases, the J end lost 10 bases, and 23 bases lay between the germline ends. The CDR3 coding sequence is TGCGCCAGCAGCCCCCAGACGGGGTTGGGCGCGGTAGCTTTCTTT. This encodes CASSPQTGLGAVAFF.

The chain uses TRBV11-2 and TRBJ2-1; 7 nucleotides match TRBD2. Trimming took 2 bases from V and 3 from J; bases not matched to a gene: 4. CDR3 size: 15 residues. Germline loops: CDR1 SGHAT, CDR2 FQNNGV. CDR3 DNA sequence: TGTGCCAGCAGCTTAAATGGACTAGTCTACAATGAGCAGTTCTTC. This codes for CASSLNGLVYNEQFF.

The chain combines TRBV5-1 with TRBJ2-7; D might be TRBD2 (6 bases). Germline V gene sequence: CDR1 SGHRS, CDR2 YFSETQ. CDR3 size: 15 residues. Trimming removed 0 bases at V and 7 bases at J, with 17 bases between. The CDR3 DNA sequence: TGCGCCAGCAGCTTGGGCGGGGCGTCGATAAAGGAGCAGTACTTC. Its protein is CASSLGGASIKEQYF.

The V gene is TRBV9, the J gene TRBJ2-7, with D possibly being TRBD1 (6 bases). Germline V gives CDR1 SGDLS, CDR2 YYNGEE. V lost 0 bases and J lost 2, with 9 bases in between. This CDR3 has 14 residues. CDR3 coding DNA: TGTGCCAGCAGCGTAGATCAGGGGACCTACGAGCAGTACTTC. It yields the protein CASSVDQGTYEQYF.

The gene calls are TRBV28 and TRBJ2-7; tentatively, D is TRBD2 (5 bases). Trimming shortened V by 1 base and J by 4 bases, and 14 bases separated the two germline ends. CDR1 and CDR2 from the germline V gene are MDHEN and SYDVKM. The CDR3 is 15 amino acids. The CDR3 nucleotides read TGTGCCAGCAGTTTATCCTCAGGCGGAGGATACGAGCAGTACTTC. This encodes CASSLSSGGGYEQYF.